The 7 T cell receptor beta chains below come from one sample, sequenced in a study of OX40 agonist ivuxolimab in advanced cancers. Sequencing used immunoSEQ multiplex PCR; TCRdb keeps in-frame clones, though not all of them. The sample consists of 55,000 to 70,000 clones, approximately 80% of them appearing once. The material was CD4+ or CD8+ T cells sorted from blood, obtained in a trial of the OX40 agonist ivuxolimab. These receptors originate from an adult with an advanced solid tumor such as melanoma, head and neck, liver or kidney cancer.

This chain connects TRBV19 to TRBJ1-3; the match to TRBD1 covers 7 bases. Per the germline V gene, CDR1 is LNHDA and CDR2 is SQIVND (reference sequence). The CDR3 totals 16 residues. V lost 6 bases and J lost 0; bases outside the gene matches: 8. The CDR3 spells CASSSGQIFSGNTIYF. In nucleotides, the CDR3 is TGTGCCAGTAGCTCGGGACAGATTTTCTCTGGAAACACCATATATTTT. The full variable domain, rest sourced from reference TRBV19 and TRBJ1-3, is DGGITQSPKYLFRKEGQNVTLSCEQNLNHDAMYWYRQDPGQGLRLIYYSQIVNDFQKGDIAEGYSVSREKKESFPLTVTSAQKNPTAFYLCASSSGQIFSGNTIYFGEGSWLTVV.

This clone was found a few times. The CDR3 DNA sequence: TGCAGCGTAACCTTAGCGGGAGATACGCAGTATTTT. This gives the protein CSVTLAGDTQYF. V is TRBV29-1 and J is TRBJ2-3, with 7 bases aligning to TRBD2. The CDR3 extends over 12 amino acids. Trimming at V came to 6 bases and at J to 5 bases, leaving 5 bases not matched to a gene. The germline gives CDR1 SQVTM, CDR2 ANQGSEA.

The V gene is TRBV23-1, the J gene TRBJ2-7; either TRBD1 or TRBD2 may supply D (5 bases each). TRBV23-1 qualifies as an ORF whose function is uncertain. The CDR3 totals 15 residues. Trimming took off 4 bases at V and 1 base at J, with 14 bases between the two ends. The CDR3 region is CASSRFGTESYEQYF. The CDR3 DNA reads TGCGCCAGCAGTCGTTTCGGGACGGAATCCTACGAGCAGTACTTC.

This clone was picked up a small number of times. The genes are TRBV4-2 and TRBJ1-5; TRBD1 aligns across 9 bases. The junction had 8 bases not matched to a gene; V was cut back by 6 bases and J by 8 bases. The CDR3 loop spans 14 amino acids. Germline CDR1 and CDR2: LGHNA and YNFKEQ. In DNA form, the CDR3 reads TGTGCCAGCAGAAAGACAGGGGGTAGGGAGCCCCAGCATTTT. Translation: CASRKTGGREPQHF.

V usage is TRBV28 and J usage is TRBJ2-5; D call uncertain. Germline CDR1 reads MDHEN; CDR2 reads SYDVKM. V was shortened by 8 bases and J by 5 bases, with 18 bases between the two germline ends. CDR3 length: 14 residues. CDR3 amino acids: CASARSHAAETQYF. The CDR3 region has the DNA TGTGCCAGCGCTCGGTCCCACGCTGCGGAGACCCAGTACTTC.

Regarding this clone: A junction end diverges from the germline sequence, so it may reflect a read error. The chain joins TRBV28 to TRBJ2-5; perhaps TRBD1 as D (6 bases). The length of the CDR3 is 13 residues. Germline CDR1 is MDHEN and CDR2 is SYDVKM. DNA of the CDR3: TGTGCCAGCAGTCTATGGGGGCGCGAGACCCAGTACTTC. It yields the protein CASSLWGRETQYF.

The chain couples TRBV20-1 to TRBJ2-7; D not resolved. Trimming took 3 bases from V and 2 from J, leaving 5 bases between them. The CDR3 length is 11 residues. The germline CDR1 and CDR2 sequences are DFQATT and SNEGSKA (reference sequence). The CDR3 spells CSASLTYEQYF. In nucleotides, the CDR3 is TGCAGTGCTAGCTTAACCTACGAGCAGTACTTC.